Here is one T cell receptor beta chain with its context. The target antigen is unknown. The length of the CDR3 is 15 residues. CDR1 LGHDT and CDR2 YNNKEL come from the germline V gene (reference sequence). This entry belongs to a study of blood T cells in healthy people across ages. Broader study findings: Investigators viewed diversity estimates from one million T cells as underestimates, the study reported.

The authors ran a second PCR of roughly 6 to 12 cycles using a sample-barcoded 5' primer and a J-beta primer mix. Each cDNA molecule, via a template-switch adaptor with 12 random nucleotides, was tagged. TCRdb fed the 5' RACE reads into MiXCR, producing one record per CDR3 protein. The data contain fewer than 800,000 distinct CDR3 sequences, 20% to 25% of them seen just once; the ten biggest clones take up 3.6%. Per-sample yields of isolated PBMCs were at least 6 million. The rearrangement joins TRBV3-1 to TRBJ2-1, with 7 bases identical to TRBD2. The J call may not be correct, given that the DNA end is closer to TRBJ2-7. This TCR came from a man aged 70 or older in good health. Sequencing was performed on blood. The CDR3 sequence: CASSQGGTIGSEQYF. DNA of the CDR3: TGTGCCAGCAGCCAAGGAGGGACTATCGGGAGCGAGCAGTACTTC.